The 4 T cell receptor beta chains reported below all come from one sample, sequenced in a study of T cell responses to AZD1222 COVID-19 vaccine. Using immunoSEQ multiplex PCR, the repertoire was profiled, and TCRdb retains in-frame clones only, with some absent. The sample holds about 150,000 clones, about 91% seen once. Here the sequenced sample was peripheral blood, taken on day 0 of AZD1222 vaccination. The source of these receptors is an adult in good health.

The J gene is TRBJ2-3, the V gene TRBV6-2 or TRBV6-3; TRBD2 is a possible D gene (6 bases). CDR3 length: 13 residues. V was trimmed by 0 bases and J by 8 bases, leaving 9 bases between them. CDR1 is MNHEY, CDR2 SVGEGT, per germline. CDR3 in DNA: TGTGCCAGCAGTTACTCCTCGGAGGGTACGCAGTATTTT. Translating it yields CASSYSSEGTQYF.

V usage is TRBV21-1 and J usage is TRBJ1-6. TRBV21-1 represents a pseudogene. The CDR3 length is 17 residues. The CDR3 coding sequence is TGTGCCAGCAGCAATTCCTCACGCTGGGGATATAATTCACCCCTCCACTTT. Its protein is CASSNSSRWGYNSPLHF.

The rearrangement links TRBV11-1 to TRBJ2-3; D unclear. V was shortened by 3 bases and J by 3 bases, with 13 bases between the two germline ends. Germline V lookup: CDR1 SGHAT, CDR2 FQDESV (reference sequence). The CDR3 totals 15 residues. CDR3 nucleotides: TGTGCCAGCAGCTTGGACCAGAAGATGACAGATACGCAGTATTTT. Encoded protein: CASSLDQKMTDTQYF.

The gene calls are TRBV5-1 and TRBJ1-2; D is undetermined. Germline loops: CDR1 SGHRS, CDR2 YFSETQ. The CDR3 runs to 15 residues. Trimming shortened V by 0 bases and J by 4 bases, and 13 bases separated the two germline ends. The CDR3 coding sequence is TGCGCCAGCAGCTTGGTACAAAGCGCCGGCTATGGCTACACCTTC. Residues: CASSLVQSAGYGYTF.